The rows below give T cell receptor beta chains drawn from one sample of a study of molecular identifiers for immune sequencing clone quantification. TCRdb itself ran the PCR reads through MiXCR, one entry per CDR3 protein. Among about 640,000 distinct CDR3 sequences listed, 20% were seen once. Sequenced input: naive CD8+ T cells from blood, with Jurkat cell RNA spiked in. All receptors come from a human donor in good health. Some libraries in this study had Jurkat cell RNA spiked in. CDR3s include the opening cysteine and the closing phenylalanine or tryptophan. The D gene is left open where the match is weak. Expanded clones are given a class, and other clones once, few, many or no size at all.

d_call clone_size j_call v_call cdr3_nt cdr3_aa
NA many TRBJ1-5 TRBV7-9 TGTGCCAGCAGCTTACAGGGTCAGCCCCAGCATTTT CASSLQGQPQHF
TRBD1 many TRBJ2-3 TRBV6-2/TRBV6-3 TGTGCCAGCAGTTACTACGGACAGGGCACAGATACGCAGTATTTT CASSYYGQGTDTQYF
NA many TRBJ2-7 TRBV5-1 TGCGCCAGCAGCTTGGCCGCGAACGACGCAACCTACGAGCAGTACTTC CASSLAANDATYEQYF
NA many TRBJ2-3 TRBV7-9 TGTGCCAGCAGACCAACAGATACGCAGTATTTT CASRPTDTQYF
TRBD1 many TRBJ2-7 TRBV20-1 TGCAGTGCTAGAGAGGGACAGGGATACGAGCAGTACTTC CSAREGQGYEQYF
NA NA TRBJ1-1 TRBV4-1 TGCGCCAGCAGCCAAGGTTCCTCCCTGGGCACTGAAGCTTTCTTT CASSQGSSLGTEAFF
TRBD2 many TRBJ2-3 TRBV7-9 TGTGCCAGCAGCTTGGCCAGCGGGGCCACAGATACGCAGTATTTT CASSLASGATDTQYF
TRBD2 many TRBJ2-7 TRBV20-1 TGCAGTGCTAGAGATTTGGCGGGAGCCTACGAGCAGTACTTC CSARDLAGAYEQYF
NA NA TRBJ1-1 TRBV4-3 TGCGCCAGCAGCCAAGACTTCGCGGGGGTTACGAACACTGAAGCTTTCTTT CASSQDFAGVTNTEAFF
NA few TRBJ2-1 TRBV29-1 TGCAGCGTTGAGGCTAGTCGGGTGCTCGATGAGCAGTTCTTC CSVEASRVLDEQFF
NA few TRBJ2-7 TRBV27 TGTGCCAGCAGTCCCGCCCTGCGGTTGTACGAGCAGTACTTC CASSPALRLYEQYF
NA NA TRBJ1-1 TRBV12-3/TRBV12-4 TGTGTCAGCAGTCCCATTACAGAGAACACTGAAGCTTTCTTT CVSSPITENTEAFF
NA many TRBJ1-5 TRBV2 TGTGCCAGCGGAGTTAGCAATCAGCCCCAGCATTTT CASGVSNQPQHF
NA many TRBJ1-1 TRBV19 TGTGCCAGTAGTATCTTGAAGGGAACGAACACTGAAGCTTTCTTT CASSILKGTNTEAFF
NA many TRBJ2-2 TRBV29-1 TGCAGCGTTTTATGGTCACGCGGGGAGCGGGAGCTGTTTTTT CSVLWSRGERELFF
NA many TRBJ1-1 TRBV7-9 TGTGCCAGCAGGGATGATATGGGTGACACTGAAGCTTTCTTT CASRDDMGDTEAFF
NA few TRBJ2-7 TRBV28 TGTGCCAGCAGCACGCCGAGATTCGAGCAGTACTTC CASSTPRFEQYF
TRBD2 many TRBJ2-3 TRBV6-5 TGTGCCAGCAGTTACGACACCGGGGGGGCCGGGGATACGCAGTATTTT CASSYDTGGAGDTQYF
NA many TRBJ2-3 TRBV29-1 TGCAGCGTTGGGTCAGATACGCAGTATTTT CSVGSDTQYF
TRBD1 few TRBJ1-5 TRBV5-6 TGTGCCAGCAGCCCGGGACAGGGGGTCCGCAATCAGCCCCAGCATTTT CASSPGQGVRNQPQHF
TRBD1 NA TRBJ1-1 TRBV12-3/TRBV12-4 TGTGCCAGCAGACTGGGACAGGGATTTGAAGCTTTCTTT CASRLGQGFEAFF
TRBD2 many TRBJ2-7 TRBV7-2 TGTGCCAGCAGCTTAGGTGCTAGCGGTATAGACGAGCAGTACTTC CASSLGASGIDEQYF
TRBD2 few TRBJ2-1 TRBV3-1 TGTGCCAGCAGCCAAGGAGGTAGCGGGGTAAATGAGCAGTTCTTC CASSQGGSGVNEQFF
NA few TRBJ2-7 TRBV19 TGTGCCAGTAGTATAGTCTCCGGCTACGAGCAGTACTTC CASSIVSGYEQYF
NA many TRBJ2-3 TRBV9 TGTGCCAGCAGCTACACGGGAGCAGACACAGATACGCAGTATTTT CASSYTGADTDTQYF
TRBD1 many TRBJ1-5 TRBV4-1 TGCGCCAGCAGCCAAATTTTTCTCCAGGGGGCGAGCAATCAGCCCCAGCATTTT CASSQIFLQGASNQPQHF
NA few TRBJ2-7 TRBV5-1 TGCGCCAGCAGCTTGGTCCCCCTAAACTACGAGCAGTACTTC CASSLVPLNYEQYF
TRBD1 many TRBJ1-1 TRBV29-1 TGCAGCGTTGACCCAAAGGGGGCCCCTTTTGAAGCTTTCTTT CSVDPKGAPFEAFF
NA few TRBJ1-6 TRBV29-1 TGCAGCGTAGACGACAGGCTGGACTCCTATAATTCACCCCTCCACTTT CSVDDRLDSYNSPLHF
NA NA TRBJ1-6 TRBV5-6 TGTGCCAGCAGCCGTCGAGGGACCTGGGGTGATTCACCCCCCCACTTT CASSRRGTWGDSPPHF
NA many TRBJ2-7 TRBV4-1 TGCGCCAGCAGCCAAGTTGACGGGGAGAGGTACGAGCAGTACTTC CASSQVDGERYEQYF
TRBD2 many TRBJ2-7 TRBV7-2 TGTGCCAGCAGCTTAGCGGGCGGGGGGGCCGAAGAGCAGTACTTC CASSLAGGGAEEQYF
NA few TRBJ2-7 TRBV10-1 TGCGCCAGCAGTGAGTGGACAGTTACCTACGAGCAGTACTTC CASSEWTVTYEQYF
NA few TRBJ2-3 TRBV13 TGTGCCAGCAGCTTAGAGGCCCCAGATACGCAGTATTTT CASSLEAPDTQYF
NA NA TRBJ2-5 TRBV2 TGTGCCAGCAGTGACCCTGGACAGGTCCCGGGGGAGACCCAATACTTC CASSDPGQVPGETQYF
TRBD1 NA TRBJ2-7 TRBV4-1 TGCGCCCGCAGCCAAGCCGGGACAGGGAGTTACGAGCAGTACTTC CARSQAGTGSYEQYF
NA NA TRBJ2-2 TRBV30 TGTGCCTGGAGTGTACTGGTAGGGAATCACGGGGAGCTGTTTTTT CAWSVLVGNHGELFF
NA many TRBJ2-1 TRBV6-5 TGTGCCAGCAGCTGGGGGGGGGCCAATGAGCAGTTCTTC CASSWGGANEQFF
TRBD1 many TRBJ1-5 TRBV20-1 TGCAGTGCTAGCGGTACCGGGACAGATAACCAAATAGGCAATCAGCCCCAGCATTTT CSASGTGTDNQIGNQPQHF
NA NA TRBJ2-3 TRBV12-3/TRBV12-4 TGTGCCAGCAGTTTTCCTCCTGGCACGGGCACAGATACGCAGTATTTT CASSFPPGTGTDTQYF
TRBD1 many TRBJ2-2 TRBV19 TGTGCCAGTAGGCACAGGGGCGGGAACACCGGGGAGCTGTTTTTT CASRHRGGNTGELFF
NA many TRBJ2-7 TRBV2 TGTGCCAGCATCGAGTCCACACGATATTACGAGCAGTACTTC CASIESTRYYEQYF
TRBD1 NA TRBJ1-1 TRBV14 TGTGCCAGCAGCGAACGACAGGGTCTGAACACTGAAGCTCTCTTT CASSERQGLNTEALF
NA many TRBJ1-2 TRBV5-6 TGTGCCAGCAGCTTGGTTTTCTTTGGGCTCGAAGACAGAAACTATGGCTACACCTTC CASSLVFFGLEDRNYGYTF
TRBD2 few TRBJ2-7 TRBV6-2/TRBV6-3 TGTGCCAGCAGCGATACGGGACTAGCGGGGTTAAGCGACGAGCAGTACTTC CASSDTGLAGLSDEQYF
TRBD2 NA TRBJ2-3 TRBV11-1 TGTGCCAGCAGCCCAGCGGGAGGGCGCACAGATACGCAGTATTTT CASSPAGGRTDTQYF
NA many TRBJ1-5 TRBV12-3/TRBV12-4 TGTGCCAGCAGTGGCCTGGAGGGGGGCAATCAGCCCCAGCATTTT CASSGLEGGNQPQHF
NA many TRBJ2-3 TRBV5-1 TGCGCCAGCAGCTTGTCGGCTAGGGGTAGCACAGATACGCAGTATTTT CASSLSARGSTDTQYF
TRBD2 many TRBJ2-1 TRBV24-1 TGTGCCACCAGTGCGCTAGCGGGAGGGCCGGATGAGCAGTTCTTC CATSALAGGPDEQFF
TRBD1 many TRBJ2-3 TRBV7-2 TGTGCCAGCAGCTTCACAGGGGGTCTCTCAGATACGCAGTATTTT CASSFTGGLSDTQYF
NA NA TRBJ2-5 TRBV3-1 TGTGCCAGCAGCCAAGAGGTCAGGCGCCAAGAGACCCGGTACTTC CASSQEVRRQETRYF
NA NA TRBJ2-2 TRBV4-3 TGCGCCAGCAGCCCGGGACGGCGAACCACCGGGGAGCTGTTTTTT CASSPGRRTTGELFF
NA many TRBJ2-7 TRBV4-2 TGTGCCAGCAGCTACACGACAGGCACGCAGTACTTC CASSYTTGTQYF
TRBD1 few TRBJ2-7 TRBV28 TGTGCCAGCAATCCGGGACAGGGGTTTAATTATGGCTACGAGCAGTACTTC CASNPGQGFNYGYEQYF
TRBD1 NA TRBJ1-1 TRBV4-1 TGCGCCAGCGGACAGGGGTCGAACACTGAAGCTTTCTTT CASGQGSNTEAFF
NA NA TRBJ1-5 TRBV28 TGTGCCAGCGTACCGGCGGGCGTCAATCAGCCCCAGCATTTT CASVPAGVNQPQHF
NA many TRBJ2-5 TRBV28 TGTGCCAGCAAAAGTTCAGAGACCCAGTACTTC CASKSSETQYF
NA NA TRBJ2-7 TRBV11-2 TGTGCCAGCAGCTTAAACCGGGACACGGCTTTGGAGCAGTACTTC CASSLNRDTALEQYF